Listed here are 6 T cell receptor beta chains from one sample, sequenced in a study of T cell responses to AZD1222 COVID-19 vaccine. The table came from immunoSEQ multiplex PCR; TCRdb's copy has only in-frame clones and leaves some out. The sample carries more than 95,000 clones, 88% recorded once. Sequencing used peripheral blood, obtained on day 0 of AZD1222 vaccination. Receptor source: an adult in good health.

This chain uses TRBV5-4 with TRBJ2-7; 8 bases are a match to TRBD2. The V segment lost 7 bases and the J segment 6 bases; nucleotides outside the gene matches: 6. The CDR3 consists of 12 residues. Germline lookup yields CDR1 SGHNT and CDR2 YYREEE (reference sequence). The CDR3: CASGGRSTEQYF. Written as DNA, the CDR3 is TGTGCCAGCGGCGGGAGGTCAACCGAGCAGTACTTC.

The V call is TRBV15, the J call TRBJ1-1; D might be TRBD1 (6 bases). Germline V gives CDR1 LNHNV, CDR2 YYDKDF (reference sequence). This CDR3 is 14 amino acids long. The ends were cut back, 3 bases at V and 5 bases at J, with 13 bases in the middle. Here the CDR3 reads CATSRQGRETEAFF. The CDR3 nucleotides are TGTGCCACCAGCAGGCAGGGGCGGGAGACTGAAGCTTTCTTT.

The gene calls are TRBV5-8 and TRBJ2-5; D assignment may be TRBD1 or TRBD2 (5 bases each). The germline V gene encodes CDR1 SGHTS and CDR2 YDEGEE. Trimming shortened V by 7 bases and J by 4 bases, and 17 bases separated the two germline ends. This CDR3 region has 14 residues. The CDR3 loop reads CASPRPGRRETQYF. The CDR3 region has the DNA TGTGCCAGCCCTAGGCCGGGACGACGAGAGACCCAGTACTTC. The full variable domain, rest sourced from reference TRBV5-8 and TRBJ2-5, is EAGVTQSPTHLIKTRGQQATLRCSPISGHTSVYWYQQALGLGLQFLLWYDEGEERNRGNFPPRFSGRQFPNYSSELNVNALELEDSALYLCASPRPGRRETQYFGPGTRLLVL.

The gene calls are TRBV28 and TRBJ1-2; D unclear. Between the trimmed V and J ends, which lost 1 base and 3 bases, there was a span of 3 bases. Germline loops: CDR1 MDHEN, CDR2 SYDVKM. This CDR3 contains 12 residues. The CDR3 reads CASSLLHYGYTF. The DNA of the CDR3 is TGTGCCAGCAGTTTATTGCACTATGGCTACACCTTC.

The rearrangement links TRBV4-3 to TRBJ2-3; 9 bases align to TRBD2. Per the germline V gene, CDR1 is LGHNA and CDR2 is YSLEER. J was trimmed by 2 bases and V by 4 bases; bases with no gene match: 7. The CDR3 spans 16 residues. CDR3 sequence reads: CASSLQTSGFTDTQYF. The CDR3 bases are TGCGCCAGCAGCCTCCAGACTAGCGGATTCACAGATACGCAGTATTTT.

This chain connects TRBV5-4 to TRBJ2-1; the D is unclear. V was trimmed by 9 bases and J by 7 bases, leaving 11 bases between them. Looked up from germline, CDR1 is SGHNT and CDR2 is YYREEE (reference sequence). This CDR3 has 11 amino acids. The CDR3 DNA reads TGTGCCACCACCTACCTGAATGAGCAGTTCTTC. Its protein product is CATTYLNEQFF.